The present TCR beta chain was sequenced within a study of cytomegalovirus exposure and HLA in healthy donors. V was clipped by 0 bases and J by 6 bases; unmatched bases: 9. The CDR3 spans 19 residues. Germline-derived CDR1 and CDR2 are MGHRA and YSYEKL. This clone occurred a few times. The antigen is undetermined. Vbeta (60) and Jbeta (13) primers were used in the PCR. The table came from immunoSEQ multiplex PCR; TCRdb's copy has only in-frame clones and leaves some out. In the table there are 160,000 or so clones, approximately 88% of which are singletons. Study-wide points: With DRB1 most and HLA-C fewest, TCR association rates differed between HLA loci in a later analysis. Follow-up analysis later connected one missense variant in DCLRE1C with trimming of TCR beta V- and J-genes. In vitro assays verified that three CMV-associated chains recognized CMV antigens specifically. According to an earlier analysis, most TCR beta V segments yielded productive rearrangements about 87% or about 30% of the time.

The chain joins TRBV4-1 to TRBJ2-3, with 16 nucleotides matching TRBD2. Sequences were obtained from PBMCs. This TCR came from a woman aged 25 to 39 in good health and CMV-seronegative. The CDR3 DNA sequence: TGCGCCAGCAGCCAAGATCCCGGGACTAGCGGGAGGGCCACCGATACGCAGTATTTT. Translating gives CASSQDPGTSGRATDTQYF.